This entry is about one TCR beta chain. This entry comes from a study of cytomegalovirus exposure and HLA in healthy donors. The assay was immunoSEQ multiplex PCR, and TCRdb's table has in-frame clones only and misses some. The sample has 71,000 or so clones; 90% to 95% are singletons. CDR3 length: 12 residues. The germline V gene has CDR1 SEHNR and CDR2 FQNEAQ (reference sequence). Trimming removed 5 bases from V and 4 bases from J, with 5 bases in between. The chain uses TRBV7-9 and TRBJ2-2; D gene ambiguous. The TCR was taken from a man in his late teens or twenties in good health and CMV-seropositive. The sequenced sample was PBMCs. The DNA of the CDR3 is TGTGCCAGCAGCCCGGGCACCGGGGAGCTGTTTTTT. Residues: CASSPGTGELFF.